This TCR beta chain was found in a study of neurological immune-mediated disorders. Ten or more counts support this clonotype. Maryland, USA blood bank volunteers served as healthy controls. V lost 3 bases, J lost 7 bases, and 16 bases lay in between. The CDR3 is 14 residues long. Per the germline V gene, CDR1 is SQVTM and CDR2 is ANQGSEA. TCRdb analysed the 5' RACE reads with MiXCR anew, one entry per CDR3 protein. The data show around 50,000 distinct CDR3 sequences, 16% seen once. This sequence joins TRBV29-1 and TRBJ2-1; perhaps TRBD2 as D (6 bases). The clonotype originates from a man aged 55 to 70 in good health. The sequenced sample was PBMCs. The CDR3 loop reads CSVESSGVVNEQFF. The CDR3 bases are TGCAGCGTTGAGTCCTCGGGAGTGGTAAATGAGCAGTTCTTC.